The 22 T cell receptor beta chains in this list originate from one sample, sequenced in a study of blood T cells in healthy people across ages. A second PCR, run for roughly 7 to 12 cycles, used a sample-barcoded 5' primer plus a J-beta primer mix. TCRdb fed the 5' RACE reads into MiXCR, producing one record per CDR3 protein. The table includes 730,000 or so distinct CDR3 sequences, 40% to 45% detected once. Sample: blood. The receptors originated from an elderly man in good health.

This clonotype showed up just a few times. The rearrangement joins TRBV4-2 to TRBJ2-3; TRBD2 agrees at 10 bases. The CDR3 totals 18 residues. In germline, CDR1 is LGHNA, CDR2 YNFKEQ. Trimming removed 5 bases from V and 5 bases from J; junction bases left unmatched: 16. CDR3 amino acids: CASSVRLESGGAQDTQYF. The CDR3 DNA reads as TGTGCCAGCAGCGTACGCCTGGAAAGCGGGGGGGCCCAAGATACGCAGTATTTT.

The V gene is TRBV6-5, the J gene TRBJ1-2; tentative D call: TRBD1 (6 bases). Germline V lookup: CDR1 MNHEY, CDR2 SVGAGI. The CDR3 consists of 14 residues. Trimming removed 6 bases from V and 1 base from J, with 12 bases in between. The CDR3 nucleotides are TGTGCCAGCAGAATCGGGACAAATAACTATGGCTACACCTTC. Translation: CASRIGTNNYGYTF.

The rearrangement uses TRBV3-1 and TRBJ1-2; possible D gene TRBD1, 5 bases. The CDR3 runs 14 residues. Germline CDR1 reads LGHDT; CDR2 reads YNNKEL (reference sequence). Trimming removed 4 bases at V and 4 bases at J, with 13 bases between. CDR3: CASSPWDYPYGYTF. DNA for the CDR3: TGTGCCAGCAGCCCCTGGGACTACCCCTATGGCTACACCTTC.

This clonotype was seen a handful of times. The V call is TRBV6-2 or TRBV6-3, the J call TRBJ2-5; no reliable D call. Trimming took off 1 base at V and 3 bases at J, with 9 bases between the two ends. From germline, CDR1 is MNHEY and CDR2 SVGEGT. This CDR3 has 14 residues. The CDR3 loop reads CASSYYGSEETQYF. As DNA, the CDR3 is TGTGCCAGCAGTTACTACGGTTCAGAAGAGACCCAGTACTTC.

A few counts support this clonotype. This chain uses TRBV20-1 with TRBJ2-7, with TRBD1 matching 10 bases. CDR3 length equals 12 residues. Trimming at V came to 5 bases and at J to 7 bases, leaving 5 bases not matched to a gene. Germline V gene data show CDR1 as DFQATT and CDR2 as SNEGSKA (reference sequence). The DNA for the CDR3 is TGCAGTGCTGACGACAGGGGGCAAGAGCAGTACTTC. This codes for CSADDRGQEQYF.

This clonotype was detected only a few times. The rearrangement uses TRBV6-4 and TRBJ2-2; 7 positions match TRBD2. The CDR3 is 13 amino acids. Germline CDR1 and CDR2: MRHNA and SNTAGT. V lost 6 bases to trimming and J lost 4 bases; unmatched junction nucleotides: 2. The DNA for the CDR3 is TGTGCCAGCAGGCGGGAGAGCACCGGGGAGCTGTTTTTT. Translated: CASRRESTGELFF.

Written as DNA, the CDR3 is TGTGCCAGCAGTCATAAACCGGGACAGTTCTACAATGAGCAGTTCTTC. Encoded protein: CASSHKPGQFYNEQFF. The rearrangement links TRBV2 to TRBJ2-1; 7 bases are a match to TRBD1. The germline V gene encodes CDR1 SNHLY and CDR2 FYNNEI. V trimming: 5 bases; J trimming: 3 bases; junction bases outside the gene matches: 10. This CDR3 is 16 amino acids long.

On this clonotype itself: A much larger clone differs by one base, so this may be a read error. The CDR3 spells CASSLRRAGASTDTQYF. For the CDR3, the DNA is TGTGCCAGCAGCTTAAGGCGAGCGGGAGCTAGCACAGATACGCAGTATTTT. This sequence joins TRBV7-2 and TRBJ2-3; TRBD2 matches 8 bases. CDR3 size: 17 residues. Looked up from germline, CDR1 is SGHTA and CDR2 is FQGNSA. Trimming cost V 2 bases and J 0 bases; bases outside gene matches: 7.

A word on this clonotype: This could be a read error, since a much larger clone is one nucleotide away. The CDR3 spells CGVGLRRGNTDTQYF. CDR3 in DNA: TGCGGCGTGGGTTTGCGGCGGGGGAACACAGATACGCAGTATTTT. The rearrangement joins TRBV29-1 to TRBJ2-3; TRBD2 aligns across 7 bases. The V gene's germline CDR1 is SQVTM and CDR2 ANQGSEA. This CDR3 comprises 15 residues.

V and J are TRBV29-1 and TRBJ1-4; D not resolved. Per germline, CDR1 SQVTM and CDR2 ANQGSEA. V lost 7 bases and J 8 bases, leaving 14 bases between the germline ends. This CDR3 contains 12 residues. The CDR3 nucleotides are TGCAGCGCCTCTAGGCACAGCGAAAAACTGTTTTTT. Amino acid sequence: CSASRHSEKLFF.

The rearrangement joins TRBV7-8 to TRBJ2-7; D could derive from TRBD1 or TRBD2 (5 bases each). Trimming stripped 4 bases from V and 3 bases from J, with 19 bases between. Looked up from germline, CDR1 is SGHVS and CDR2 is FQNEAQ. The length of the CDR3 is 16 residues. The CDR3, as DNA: TGTGCCAGCAGCTCTCAACCCGGGACCGCGATCTACGAGCAGTACTTC. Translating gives CASSSQPGTAIYEQYF.

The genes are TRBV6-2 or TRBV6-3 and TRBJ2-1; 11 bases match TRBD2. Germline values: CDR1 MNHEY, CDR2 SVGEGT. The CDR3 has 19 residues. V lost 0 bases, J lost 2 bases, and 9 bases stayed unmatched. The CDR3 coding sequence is TGTGCCAGCAGTTACTCTGGGACTAGCGGATTGAGCACCTACAATGAGCAGTTCTTC. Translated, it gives CASSYSGTSGLSTYNEQFF.

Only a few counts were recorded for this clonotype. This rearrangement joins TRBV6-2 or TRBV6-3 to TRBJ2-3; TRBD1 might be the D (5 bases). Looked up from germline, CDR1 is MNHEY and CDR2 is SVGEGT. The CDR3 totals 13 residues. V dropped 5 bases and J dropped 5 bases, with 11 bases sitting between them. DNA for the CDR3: TGTGCCAGCAGTACCCACACAGGAGATACGCAGTATTTT. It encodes CASSTHTGDTQYF.

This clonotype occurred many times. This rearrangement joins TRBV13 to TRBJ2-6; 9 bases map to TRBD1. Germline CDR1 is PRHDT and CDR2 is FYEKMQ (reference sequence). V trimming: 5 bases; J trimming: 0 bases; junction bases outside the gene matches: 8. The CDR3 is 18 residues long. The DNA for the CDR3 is TGTGCCAGCAGCCGTAGCACAGGGGGCCCCTCTGGGGCCAACGTCCTGACTTTC. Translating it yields CASSRSTGGPSGANVLTF.

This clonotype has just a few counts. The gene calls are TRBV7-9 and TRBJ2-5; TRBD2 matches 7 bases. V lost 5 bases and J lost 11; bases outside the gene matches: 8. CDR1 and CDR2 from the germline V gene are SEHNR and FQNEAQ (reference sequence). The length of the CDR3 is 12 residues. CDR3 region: CASSKLASEQYF. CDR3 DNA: TGTGCCAGCAGCAAACTAGCGTCTGAGCAGTACTTC. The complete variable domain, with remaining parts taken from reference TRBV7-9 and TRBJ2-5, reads DTGVSQNPRHKITKRGQNVTFRCDPISEHNRLYWYRQTLGQGPEFLTYFQNEAQLEKSRLLSDRFSAERPKGSFSTLEIQRTEQGDSAMYLCASSKLASEQYFGPGTRLLVL.

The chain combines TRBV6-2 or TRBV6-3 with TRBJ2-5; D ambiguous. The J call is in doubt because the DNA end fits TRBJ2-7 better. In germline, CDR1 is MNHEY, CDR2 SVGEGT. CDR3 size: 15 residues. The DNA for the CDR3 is TGTGCCAGCAGCCTGGCACCGGACCACCCCTACGAGCAGTACTTC. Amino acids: CASSLAPDHPYEQYF.

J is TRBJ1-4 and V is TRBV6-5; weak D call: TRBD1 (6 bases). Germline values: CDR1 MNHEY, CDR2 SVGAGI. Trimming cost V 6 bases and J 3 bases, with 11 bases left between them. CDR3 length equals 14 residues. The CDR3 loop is CASSQGIPNEKLFF. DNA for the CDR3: TGTGCCAGCAGCCAGGGGATACCTAATGAAAAACTGTTTTTT.

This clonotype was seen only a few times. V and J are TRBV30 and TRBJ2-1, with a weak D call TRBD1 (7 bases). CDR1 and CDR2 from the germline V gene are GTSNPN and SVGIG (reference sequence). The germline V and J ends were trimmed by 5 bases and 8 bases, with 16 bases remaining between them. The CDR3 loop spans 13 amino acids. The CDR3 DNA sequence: TGTGCCTGGTCCCGGCAGGGGGGTGATGAGCAGTTCTTC. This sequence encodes CAWSRQGGDEQFF.

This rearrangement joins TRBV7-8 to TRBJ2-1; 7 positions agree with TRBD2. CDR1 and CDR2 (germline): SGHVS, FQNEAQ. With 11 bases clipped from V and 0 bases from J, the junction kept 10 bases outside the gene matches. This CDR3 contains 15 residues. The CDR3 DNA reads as TGTGCCGGCAAAATTGGGGGGGGCTCCTACAATGAGCAGTTCTTC. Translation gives CAGKIGGGSYNEQFF.

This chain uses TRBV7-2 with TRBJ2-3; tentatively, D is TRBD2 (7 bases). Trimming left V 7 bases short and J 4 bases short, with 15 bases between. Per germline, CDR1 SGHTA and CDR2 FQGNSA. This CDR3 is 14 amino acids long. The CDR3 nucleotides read TGTGCCAGCATGGTAGGGGGGGGCGCAGATACGCAGTATTTT. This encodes CASMVGGGADTQYF.

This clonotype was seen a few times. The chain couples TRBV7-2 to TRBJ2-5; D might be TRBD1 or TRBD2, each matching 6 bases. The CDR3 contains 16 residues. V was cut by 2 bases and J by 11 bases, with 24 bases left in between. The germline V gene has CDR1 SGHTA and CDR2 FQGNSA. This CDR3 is CASSLSVGGLSNEQYF. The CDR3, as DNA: TGTGCCAGCAGCTTATCGGTCGGGGGCCTCTCCAATGAGCAGTACTTC.

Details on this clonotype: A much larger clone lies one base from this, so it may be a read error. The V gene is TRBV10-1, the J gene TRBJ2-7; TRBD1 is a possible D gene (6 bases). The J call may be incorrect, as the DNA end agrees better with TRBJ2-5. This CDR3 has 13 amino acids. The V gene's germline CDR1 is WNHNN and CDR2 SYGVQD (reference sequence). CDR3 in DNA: TGCGCCAGCAGTGGACAGGCACAAGGGACCCAGTACTTC. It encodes CASSGQAQGTQYF.